A selection of T cell receptor beta chains follows, all from one sample in a study of prognosis after radiotherapy for stage I lung cancer. TCRdb ran MiXCR on the multiplex PCR reads and lists one entry per CDR3 protein. The sample yields about 30,000 distinct CDR3 sequences, approximately 31% seen once. This specimen was PBMCs, taken before or after stereotactic body radiation therapy (not recorded which). The receptor source for this set is a donor over 45 with non-small cell lung cancer. Both conserved end residues are part of each CDR3. D genes are given only for firm matches. Only part of the rows carry a size: once, few, many, or a class if the clone is expanded.

d_call	v_call	j_call	clone_size	cdr3_nt	cdr3_aa
TRBD2	TRBV30	TRBJ2-2	many	TGTGCCTGGAGTGTGCTAGCGGGATTTCGGGACACCGGGGAGCTGTTTTTT	CAWSVLAGFRDTGELFF
TRBD2	TRBV10-3	TRBJ2-1	many	TGTGCCATCTCAAGAGTGGGTAGCGGGACCTATGTTCATGAGCAGTTCTTC	CAISRVGSGTYVHEQFF
TRBD2	TRBV27	TRBJ2-1	many	TGTGCCAGCAGTCCCTGGGAGCTAGCGGGAATCAATGAGCAGTTCTTC	CASSPWELAGINEQFF
TRBD1	TRBV6-1	TRBJ1-5	many	TGTGCCAGTGGGACAGGACAGCCCCAGCATTTT	CASGTGQPQHF
TRBD1	TRBV20-1	TRBJ1-1	many	TGCAGTGCTCGTCGACAGGGGGGCACTGAAGCTTTCTTT	CSARRQGGTEAFF
TRBD1	TRBV2	TRBJ1-6	many	TGTGCCAGCAGTGTTCTGGACAGGGATTCACCCCTCCACTTT	CASSVLDRDSPLHF
.	TRBV27	TRBJ1-1	many	TGTGCCAGCAGTTTAGGGACCAACACTGAAGCTTTCTTT	CASSLGTNTEAFF
.	TRBV3-1	TRBJ2-7	.	TGTGCCAGCCAGGACGCCTCCTACGATGGGCAGTACTTC	CASQDASYDGQYF
.	TRBV6-1	TRBJ1-2	many	TGTGCCAGCAGCAGCCTCCGAACGGGTATTGGCTACACCTTC	CASSSLRTGIGYTF
.	TRBV12-3/TRBV12-4	TRBJ1-1	many	TGTGCCAGCCGAGAGGGTAACACTGAAGCTTTCTTT	CASREGNTEAFF